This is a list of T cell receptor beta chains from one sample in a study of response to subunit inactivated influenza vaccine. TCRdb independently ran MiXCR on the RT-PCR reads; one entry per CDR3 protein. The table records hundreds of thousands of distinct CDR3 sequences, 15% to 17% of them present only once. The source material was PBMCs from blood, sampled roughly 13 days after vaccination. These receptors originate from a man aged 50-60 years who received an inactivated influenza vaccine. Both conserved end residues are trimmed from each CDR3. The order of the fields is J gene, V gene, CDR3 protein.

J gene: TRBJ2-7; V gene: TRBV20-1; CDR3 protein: SARDLAATYEQY
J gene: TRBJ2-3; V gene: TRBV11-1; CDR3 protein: ASSLKKRLAGSTDTQY
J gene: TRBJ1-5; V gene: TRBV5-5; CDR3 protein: ASSLAGEQLNQPQH
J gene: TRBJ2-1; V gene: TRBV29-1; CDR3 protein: SVVPFRTGNENEQF
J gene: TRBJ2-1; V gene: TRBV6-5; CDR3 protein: ASSNWEEQF
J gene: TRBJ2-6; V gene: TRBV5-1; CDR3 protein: ASFSGGAGANVLT
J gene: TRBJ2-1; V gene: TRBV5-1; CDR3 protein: ASSSGDASSYNEQF
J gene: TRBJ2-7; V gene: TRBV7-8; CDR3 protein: ASSEASQAEGGYYEQY
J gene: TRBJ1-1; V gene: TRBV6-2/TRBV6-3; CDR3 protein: ASSYGDSNTEAF
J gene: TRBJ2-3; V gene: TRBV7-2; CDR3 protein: ASSPRGGRGTDTQY
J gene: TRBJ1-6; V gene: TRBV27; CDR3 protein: ASRRENSYNSPLH
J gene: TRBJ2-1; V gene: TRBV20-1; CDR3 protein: SAPSAGYNEQF
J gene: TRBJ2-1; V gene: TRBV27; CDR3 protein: ANSSSGTYNEQF
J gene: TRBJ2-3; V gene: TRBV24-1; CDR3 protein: ATSDFSRGPRKGIADTQY
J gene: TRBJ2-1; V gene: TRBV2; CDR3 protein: ASSSGTGINEQF
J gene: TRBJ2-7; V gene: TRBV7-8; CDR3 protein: ASSLGSGGLHSYEQY
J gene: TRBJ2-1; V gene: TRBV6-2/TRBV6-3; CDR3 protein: ASFTSGGPSEQF
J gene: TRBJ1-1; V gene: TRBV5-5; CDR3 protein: ASSSVPRGVNTEAF
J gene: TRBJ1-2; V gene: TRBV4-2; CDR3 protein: ASSQGTGTYGYT
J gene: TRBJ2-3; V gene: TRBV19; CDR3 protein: ASSLRLAITDTQY
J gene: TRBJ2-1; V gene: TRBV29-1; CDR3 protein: SASRLLAVSDA
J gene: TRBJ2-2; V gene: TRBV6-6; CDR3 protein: ASSGGGGGELF
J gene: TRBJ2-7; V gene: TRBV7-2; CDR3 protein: ASSAGTGGTYEQY
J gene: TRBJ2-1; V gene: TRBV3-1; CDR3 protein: ALSPPGLAGGPGYNEQF
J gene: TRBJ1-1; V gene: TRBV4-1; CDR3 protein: ASSQVGVMHTEAF
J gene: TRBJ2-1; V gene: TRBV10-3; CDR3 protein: AISESGSGGSNEQF
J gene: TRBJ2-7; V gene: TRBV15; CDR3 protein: ATSRAGGRGGEQY
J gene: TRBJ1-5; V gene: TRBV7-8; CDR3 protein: ASSRGTGHNQPQH
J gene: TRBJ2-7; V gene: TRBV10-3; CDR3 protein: AISPSGRGISYEQY
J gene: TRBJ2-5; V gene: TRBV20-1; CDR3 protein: SARDYGGETQY
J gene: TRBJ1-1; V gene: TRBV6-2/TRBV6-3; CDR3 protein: ASSYGRGYTEAF
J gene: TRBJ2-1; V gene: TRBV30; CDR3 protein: AWSGTSHYNEQF
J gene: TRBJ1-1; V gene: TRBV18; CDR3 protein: ASSPPASRSLTEAF
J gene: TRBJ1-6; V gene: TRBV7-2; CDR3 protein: ASSLGTVNSPLH
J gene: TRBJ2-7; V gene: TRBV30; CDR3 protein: AWTKRGGNYEQY
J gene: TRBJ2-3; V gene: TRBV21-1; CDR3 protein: ASSDRDQNTDTQY
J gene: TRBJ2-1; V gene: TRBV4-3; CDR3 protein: ASSQDMGQGNNEQF
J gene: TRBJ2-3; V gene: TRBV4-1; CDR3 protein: ASSYRLAPSTDTQY
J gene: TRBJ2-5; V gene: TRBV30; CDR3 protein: AWSLGLQETQY
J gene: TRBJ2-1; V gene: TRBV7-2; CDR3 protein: ASSPRSTSGGLNEQF
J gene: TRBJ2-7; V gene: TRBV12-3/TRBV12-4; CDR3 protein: ASSLGPAQGVYEQY